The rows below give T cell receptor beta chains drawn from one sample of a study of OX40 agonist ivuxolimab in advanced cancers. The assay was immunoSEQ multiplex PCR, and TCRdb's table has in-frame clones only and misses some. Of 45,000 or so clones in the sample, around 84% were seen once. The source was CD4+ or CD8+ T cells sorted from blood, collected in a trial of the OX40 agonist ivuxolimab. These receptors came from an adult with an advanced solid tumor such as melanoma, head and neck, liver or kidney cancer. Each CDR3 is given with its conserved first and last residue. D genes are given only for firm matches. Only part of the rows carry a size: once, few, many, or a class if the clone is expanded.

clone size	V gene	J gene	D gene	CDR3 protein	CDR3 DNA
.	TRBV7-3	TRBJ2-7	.	CASSPQGLAGGRSYEQYF	TGTGCCAGCAGCCCACAGGGATTGGCGGGCGGGCGCTCCTACGAGCAGTACTTC
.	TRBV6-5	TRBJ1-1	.	CASSYHTEAFF	TGTGCCAGCAGTTACCACACTGAAGCTTTCTTT
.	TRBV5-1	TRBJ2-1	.	CASSLRQGSYNEQFF	TGCGCCAGCAGCCTCCGGCAGGGCTCCTACAATGAGCAGTTCTTC
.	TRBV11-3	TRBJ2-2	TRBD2	CASSVAGGLTGELFF	TGTGCCAGCAGTGTGGCGGGAGGGCTAACCGGGGAGCTGTTTTTT
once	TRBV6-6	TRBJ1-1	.	CASTYREGTEAFF	TGTGCCAGCACATACAGGGAGGGCACTGAAGCTTTCTTT
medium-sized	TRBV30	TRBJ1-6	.	CATSGQGNSPLHF	TGTGCCACGAGTGGGCAGGGGAATTCACCCCTCCACTTT
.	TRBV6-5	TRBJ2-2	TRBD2	CASSRTSGIAGELFF	TGTGCCAGCAGTAGGACTAGCGGGATTGCCGGGGAGCTGTTTTTT
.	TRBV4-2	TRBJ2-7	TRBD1	CASSRLEGQGQYF	TGTGCCAGCAGCCGGTTGGAGGGACAGGGACAGTACTTC
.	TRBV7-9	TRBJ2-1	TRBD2	CASSPLAGEAYNEQFF	TGTGCCAGCAGCCCACTAGCGGGAGAGGCCTACAATGAGCAGTTCTTC
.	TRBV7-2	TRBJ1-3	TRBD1	CASSLEGATGNTIYF	TGTGCCAGCAGCTTAGAGGGGGCAACTGGAAACACCATATATTTT
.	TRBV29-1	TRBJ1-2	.	CSVEVTSYYGYTF	TGCAGCGTTGAAGTGACATCCTACTATGGCTACACCTTC
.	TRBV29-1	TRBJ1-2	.	CSAVDSFYGYTF	TGCAGCGCCGTGGACAGCTTCTATGGCTACACCTTC
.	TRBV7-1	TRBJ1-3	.	CASSEIPLSGNTIYF	TGTGCCAGCAGCGAAATCCCACTCTCTGGAAACACCATATATTTT
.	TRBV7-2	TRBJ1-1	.	CASSHGTANTEAFF	TGTGCCAGCAGCCACGGGACGGCGAACACTGAAGCTTTCTTT
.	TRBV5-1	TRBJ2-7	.	CASSLRLFYEQYF	TGCGCCAGCAGCTTGCGGCTATTCTACGAGCAGTACTTC
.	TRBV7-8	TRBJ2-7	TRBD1	CASSSGDRDRAYEQYF	TGTGCCAGCAGCTCTGGGGACCGGGACAGGGCCTACGAGCAGTACTTC
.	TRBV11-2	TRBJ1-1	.	CASSLGGGNTEAFF	TGTGCCAGCAGCTTAGGGGGGGGGAACACTGAAGCTTTCTTT
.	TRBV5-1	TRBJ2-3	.	CASSLDRGLADTQYF	TGCGCCAGCAGCTTGGATAGGGGGTTGGCAGATACGCAGTATTTT
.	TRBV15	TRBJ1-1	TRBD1	CATSDRDRGAFEAFF	TGTGCCACCAGCGACCGGGACAGGGGCGCATTTGAAGCTTTCTTT
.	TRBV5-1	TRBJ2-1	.	CASSLSTGNEQFF	TGCGCCAGCAGCTTGAGTACAGGGAATGAGCAGTTCTTC
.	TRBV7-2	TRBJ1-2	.	CATSGTLVARGYTF	TGTGCCACCTCCGGGACCCTCGTAGCACGTGGCTACACCTTC
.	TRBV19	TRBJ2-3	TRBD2	CASRGGLANTDTQYF	TGTGCCAGTCGGGGGGGACTAGCAAACACAGATACGCAGTATTTT
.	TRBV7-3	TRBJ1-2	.	CASSPGAGNYGYTF	TGTGCCAGCAGCCCAGGGGCAGGGAACTATGGCTACACCTTC
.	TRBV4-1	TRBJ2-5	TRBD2	CASSLPDSGRARETQYF	TGCGCCAGCAGCCTGCCAGACAGCGGGAGGGCGCGAGAGACCCAGTACTTC
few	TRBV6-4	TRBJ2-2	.	CASSDTSRTGELFF	TGTGCCAGCAGTGACACTTCAAGGACCGGGGAGCTGTTTTTT
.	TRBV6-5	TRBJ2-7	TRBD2	CASSLAGGAYEQYF	TGTGCCAGCAGTCTAGCGGGGGGGGCCTACGAGCAGTACTTC
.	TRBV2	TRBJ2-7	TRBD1	CASKPPGQEVSYEQYF	TGTGCCAGCAAACCTCCGGGACAGGAGGTCTCCTACGAGCAGTACTTC
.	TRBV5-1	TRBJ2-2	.	CASSFSDSGVGELFF	TGCGCCAGCAGCTTTTCTGACTCCGGCGTCGGGGAGCTGTTTTTT
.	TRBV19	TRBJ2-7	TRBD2	CASRPGLADSYEQYF	TGTGCCAGTAGGCCAGGACTAGCGGACTCCTACGAGCAGTACTTC
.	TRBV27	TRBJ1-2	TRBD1	CASSSDRGYGYTF	TGTGCCAGCAGCTCGGACAGGGGGTATGGCTACACCTTC
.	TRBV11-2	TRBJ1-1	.	CASSLVAGMNTEAFF	TGTGCCAGCAGCTTAGTCGCAGGTATGAACACTGAAGCTTTCTTT
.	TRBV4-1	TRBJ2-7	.	CASSQDSNGGWYEQYF	TGCGCCAGCAGCCAAGACTCAAACGGGGGCTGGTACGAGCAGTACTTT
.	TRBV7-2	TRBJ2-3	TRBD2	CASSLESGGLTDTQYF	TGTGCCAGCAGCTTAGAGAGCGGGGGATTGACAGATACGCAGTATTTT
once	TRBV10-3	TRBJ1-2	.	CAISAEGDYGYTF	TGTGCCATCAGTGCCGAAGGGGACTATGGCTACACCTTC
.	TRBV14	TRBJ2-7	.	CASSQVAYEQYF	TGTGCCAGCAGCCAAGTAGCTTACGAGCAGTACTTC
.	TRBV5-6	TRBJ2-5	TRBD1	CASSRGQVILETQYF	TGTGCCAGCAGCCGCGGACAGGTCATACTAGAGACCCAGTACTTC
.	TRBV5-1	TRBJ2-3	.	CASSLPQDYPQDTQYF	TGCGCCAGCAGCCTCCCTCAGGACTACCCACAGGATACGCAGTATTTT
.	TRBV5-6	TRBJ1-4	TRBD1	CASSSRQGLINEKLFF	TGTGCCAGCAGCTCCCGACAGGGCCTTATTAATGAAAAACTGTTTTTT
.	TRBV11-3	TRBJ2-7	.	CASGQRAAVPYEQYF	TGTGCCAGCGGCCAAAGGGCAGCGGTTCCCTACGAGCAGTACTTC
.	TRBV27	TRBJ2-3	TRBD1	CASSSSRDRWGDTQYF	TGTGCCAGCAGTTCATCTCGGGACAGATGGGGAGATACGCAGTATTTT